These 10 T cell receptor beta chains share one sample of origin, sequenced in a study of blood T cell repertoires in COVID-19. Only in-frame clones appear in the TCRdb table, and some are missing; sequencing was by immunoSEQ multiplex PCR. The repertoire holds 150,000 or so clones, with about nine tenths as singletons. The sequenced material came from peripheral blood. These TCRs come from an elderly man with acute or convalescent COVID-19.

V gene TRBV28 combines with J gene TRBJ2-3; 7 bases are a match to TRBD1. Trimming cost V 3 bases and J 1 base; bases outside gene matches: 10. The CDR3 length is 17 residues. The germline V gene has CDR1 MDHEN and CDR2 SYDVKM. The CDR3 region is CASSFSPPRGRTDTQYF. The DNA of the CDR3 is TGTGCCAGCAGTTTCTCTCCCCCTAGGGGGCGCACAGATACGCAGTATTTT.

The chain has TRBV28 and TRBJ2-5; TRBD1 is a possible D gene (5 bases). Germline CDR1 reads MDHEN; CDR2 reads SYDVKM. This CDR3 region has 13 residues. The V end was cut by 1 base, the J end by 3 bases, with 6 bases between. The CDR3 reads CASSLSTEETQYF. CDR3 sequence (DNA): TGTGCCAGCAGTTTATCGACAGAAGAGACCCAGTACTTC.

The rearrangement links TRBV7-9 to TRBJ2-1; 8 nucleotides align to TRBD2. V lost 7 bases to trimming and J lost 7 bases; unmatched junction nucleotides: 15. Germline CDR1 SEHNR, CDR2 FQNEAQ (reference sequence). The length of the CDR3 is 16 residues. CDR3 sequence (DNA): TGTGCCAGCATCGAACCGAAAGCGGGAGTGAGGAATGAGCAGTTCTTC. Residues: CASIEPKAGVRNEQFF.

J is TRBJ2-1 and V is TRBV28; D is uncertain. CDR3 length equals 12 residues. The germline CDR1 and CDR2 sequences are MDHEN and SYDVKM. Trimming cost V 7 bases and J 7 bases, with 11 bases left between them. The CDR3: CASKSLGNEQFF. The CDR3 DNA sequence: TGTGCCAGCAAATCTCTCGGGAATGAGCAGTTCTTC.

The DNA of the CDR3 is TGCGCCAGCAGGCCCTTAATAAGCCAGGGGGCCACGACCTCCTACAATGAGCAGTTCTTC. Protein sequence: CASRPLISQGATTSYNEQFF. V and J are TRBV10-2 and TRBJ2-1; 8 nucleotides line up with TRBD1. The length of the CDR3 is 20 residues. Looked up from germline, CDR1 is WSHSY and CDR2 is SAAADI. The junction had 19 bases not matched to a gene; V was cut back by 6 bases and J by 0 bases.

This clone was recorded a few times. Here the CDR3 DNA reads TGTGCCAGTAGTATGGGTGCGGGAGGGCCCGGAGATACGCAGTATTTT. This gives the protein CASSMGAGGPGDTQYF. This chain connects TRBV19 to TRBJ2-3, with 9 positions matching TRBD2. In germline, CDR1 is LNHDA, CDR2 SQIVND (reference sequence). With 3 bases clipped from V and 5 bases from J, the junction kept 9 bases outside the gene matches. This CDR3 region has 16 residues. Supplemented by reference TRBV19 and TRBJ2-3, the full variable domain reads DGGITQSPKYLFRKEGQNVTLSCEQNLNHDAMYWYRQDPGQGLRLIYYSQIVNDFQKGDIAEGYSVSREKKESFPLTVTSAQKNPTAFYLCASSMGAGGPGDTQYFGPGTRLTVL.

This clone was recorded only once. CDR3 bases: TGTGCCAGCAGCCCGAACAGGGATGTAAATGGCTACACCTTC. It codes for CASSPNRDVNGYTF. This rearrangement joins TRBV6-4 to TRBJ1-2, with D possibly TRBD1 on 6 matching bases. Germline loops: CDR1 MRHNA, CDR2 SNTAGT. The length of the CDR3 is 14 residues. The V end lost 6 bases, the J end lost 6 bases, and 17 bases lay between the germline ends.

The genes are TRBV19 and TRBJ1-1, with D possibly being TRBD1 (6 bases). The CDR3 totals 14 residues. Germline assignment: CDR1 LNHDA and CDR2 SQIVND (reference sequence). V lost 4 bases to trimming and J lost 2 bases, with 11 bases between them. CDR3: CASSKPGVNTEAFF. The CDR3 region has the DNA TGTGCCAGTAGTAAACCAGGGGTTAACACTGAAGCTTTCTTT.

The rearrangement uses TRBV5-1 and TRBJ1-3; possible D gene TRBD1, 6 bases. V lost 4 bases, J lost 2 bases, and 16 bases lay in between. The CDR3 is made up of 16 amino acids. Germline CDR1 is SGHRS and CDR2 is YFSETQ. The CDR3 reads CASSPDYRVAGNTIYF. Here the CDR3 DNA reads TGCGCCAGCAGCCCGGATTACAGGGTCGCTGGAAACACCATATATTTT.

This clone was seen only once. The rearrangement uses TRBV11-2 and TRBJ1-1; D is perhaps TRBD1 (6 bases). CDR3 length equals 15 residues. Trimming took 1 base from V and 5 from J, leaving 14 bases between them. Germline V gives CDR1 SGHAT, CDR2 FQNNGV. The CDR3 here is CASSLVWGRGTEAFF. Written as DNA, the CDR3 is TGTGCCAGCAGCTTAGTTTGGGGGAGGGGGACTGAAGCTTTCTTT. Looking up the rest from reference TRBV11-2 and TRBJ1-1 gives the full variable domain: EAGVAQSPRYKIIEKRQSVAFWCNPISGHATLYWYQQILGQGPKLLIQFQNNGVVDDSQLPKDRFSAERLKGVDSTLKIQPAKLEDSAVYLCASSLVWGRGTEAFFGQGTRLTVV.